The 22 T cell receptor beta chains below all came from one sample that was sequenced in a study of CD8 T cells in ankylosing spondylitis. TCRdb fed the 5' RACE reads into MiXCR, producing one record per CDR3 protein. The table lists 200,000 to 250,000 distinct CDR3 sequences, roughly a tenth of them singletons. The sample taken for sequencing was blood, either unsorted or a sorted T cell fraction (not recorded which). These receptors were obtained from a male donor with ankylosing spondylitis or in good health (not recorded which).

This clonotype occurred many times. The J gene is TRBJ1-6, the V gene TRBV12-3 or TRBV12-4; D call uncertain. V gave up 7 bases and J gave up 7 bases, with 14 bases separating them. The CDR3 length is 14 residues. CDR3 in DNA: TGTGCCAGCACCACCGGTCTGAGGAATTCACCCCTCCACTTT. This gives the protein CASTTGLRNSPLHF.

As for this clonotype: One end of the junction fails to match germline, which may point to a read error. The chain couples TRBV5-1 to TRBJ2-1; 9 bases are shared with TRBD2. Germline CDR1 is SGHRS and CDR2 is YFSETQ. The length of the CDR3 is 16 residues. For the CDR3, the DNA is TGTGCCAGCAGACCGAATAGCGGGAGTGGCGACAGTGAGCAGTTCTTC. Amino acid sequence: CASRPNSGSGDSEQFF.

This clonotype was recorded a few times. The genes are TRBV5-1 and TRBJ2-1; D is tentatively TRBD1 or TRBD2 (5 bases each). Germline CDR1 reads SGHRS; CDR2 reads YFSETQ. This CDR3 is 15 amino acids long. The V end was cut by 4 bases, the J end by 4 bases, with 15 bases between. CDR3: CASSHRWDPYNEQFF. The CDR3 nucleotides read TGCGCCAGCAGCCATAGGTGGGACCCATACAATGAGCAGTTCTTC.

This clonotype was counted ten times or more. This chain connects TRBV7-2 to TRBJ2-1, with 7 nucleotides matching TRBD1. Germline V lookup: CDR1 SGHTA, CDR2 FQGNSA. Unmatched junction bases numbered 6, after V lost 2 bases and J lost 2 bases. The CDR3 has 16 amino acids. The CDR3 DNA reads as TGTGCCAGCAGCTTACCAGGGGACAGACCCTACAATGAGCAGTTCTTC. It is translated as CASSLPGDRPYNEQFF.

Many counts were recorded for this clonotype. The CDR3, as DNA: TGCAGTGCTCCTTACAGGGGACTTCGCTACGAGCAGTACTTC. Amino acid sequence: CSAPYRGLRYEQYF. This chain uses TRBV20-1 with TRBJ2-7; D is perhaps TRBD1 (7 bases). Per germline, CDR1 DFQATT and CDR2 SNEGSKA (reference sequence). V was pared by 5 bases and J by 3 bases, with 17 bases between. CDR3 size: 14 residues.

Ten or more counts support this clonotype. CDR3 region: CSAGGVVGGRVNEQFF. The CDR3 DNA reads as TGCAGTGCTGGAGGTGTCGTGGGAGGGCGGGTCAATGAGCAGTTCTTC. J is TRBJ2-1 and V is TRBV20-1; 7 bases map to TRBD2. The germline V gene has CDR1 DFQATT and CDR2 SNEGSKA (reference sequence). The length of the CDR3 is 16 residues. V gave up 5 bases and J gave up 6 bases; unmatched junction bases: 16.

CDR3: CASSFTGTGEAFF. As DNA, the CDR3 is TGTGCCAGCAGTTTTACCGGGACGGGGGAAGCTTTCTTT. This chain connects TRBV27 to TRBJ1-1, with D maybe TRBD1 (5 bases). Germline lookup yields CDR1 MNHEY and CDR2 SMNVEV (reference sequence). This CDR3 is built from 13 residues. V was trimmed by 3 bases and J by 8 bases, leaving 13 bases between them.

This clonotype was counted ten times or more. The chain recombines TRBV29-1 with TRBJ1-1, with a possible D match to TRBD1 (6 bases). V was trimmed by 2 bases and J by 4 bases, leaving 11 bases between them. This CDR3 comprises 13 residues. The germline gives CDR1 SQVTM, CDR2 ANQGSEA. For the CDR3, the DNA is TGCAGCGTTGAACCGGGACAAGGCACTGAAGCTTTCTTT. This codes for CSVEPGQGTEAFF.

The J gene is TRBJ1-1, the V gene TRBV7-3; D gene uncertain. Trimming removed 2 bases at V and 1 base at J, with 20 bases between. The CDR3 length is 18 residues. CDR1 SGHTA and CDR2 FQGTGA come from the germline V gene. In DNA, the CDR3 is TGTGCCAGCAGCTTAGTCCGGACTCCGACCCGGGGGAACACTGAAGCTTTCTTT. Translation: CASSLVRTPTRGNTEAFF.

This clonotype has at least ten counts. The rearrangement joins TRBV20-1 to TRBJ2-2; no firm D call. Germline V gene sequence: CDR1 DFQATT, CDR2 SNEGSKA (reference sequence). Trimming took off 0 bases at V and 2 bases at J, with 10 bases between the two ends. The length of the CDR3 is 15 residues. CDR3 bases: TGCAGTGCTAGAGAATCAGGCAGAAACACCGGGGAGCTGTTTTTT. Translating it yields CSARESGRNTGELFF.

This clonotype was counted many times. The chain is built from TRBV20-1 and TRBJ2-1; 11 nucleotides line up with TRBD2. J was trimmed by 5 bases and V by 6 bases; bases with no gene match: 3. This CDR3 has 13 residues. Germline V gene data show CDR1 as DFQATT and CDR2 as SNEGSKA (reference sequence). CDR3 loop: CSALGLADNEQFF. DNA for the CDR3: TGCAGTGCGCTGGGACTAGCGGACAATGAGCAGTTCTTC.

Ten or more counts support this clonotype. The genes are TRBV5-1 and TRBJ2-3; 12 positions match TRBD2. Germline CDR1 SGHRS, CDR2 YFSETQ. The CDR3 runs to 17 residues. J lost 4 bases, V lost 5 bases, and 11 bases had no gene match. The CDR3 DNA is TGCGCCAGCAGTCCATCGACTAGCGGGAGTGGGGCAGATACGCAGTATTTT. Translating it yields CASSPSTSGSGADTQYF.

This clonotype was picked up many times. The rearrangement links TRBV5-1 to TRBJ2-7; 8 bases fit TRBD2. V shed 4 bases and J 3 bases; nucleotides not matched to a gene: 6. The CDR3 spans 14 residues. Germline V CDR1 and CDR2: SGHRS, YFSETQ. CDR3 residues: CASSVAGRDYEQYF. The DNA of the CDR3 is TGCGCCAGCAGCGTAGCCGGGAGGGACTACGAGCAGTACTTC.

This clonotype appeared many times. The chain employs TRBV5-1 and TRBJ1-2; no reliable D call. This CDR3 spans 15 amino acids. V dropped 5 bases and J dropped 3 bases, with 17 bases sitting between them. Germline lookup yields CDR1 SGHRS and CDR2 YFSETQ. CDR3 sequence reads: CASSPKGDGDYGYTF. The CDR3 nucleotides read TGCGCCAGCAGTCCTAAGGGCGATGGTGACTATGGCTACACCTTC.

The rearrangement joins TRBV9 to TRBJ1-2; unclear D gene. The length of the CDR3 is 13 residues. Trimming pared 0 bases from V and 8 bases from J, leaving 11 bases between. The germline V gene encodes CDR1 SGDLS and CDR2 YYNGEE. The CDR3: CASSVETTGGYTF. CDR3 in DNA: TGTGCCAGCAGCGTAGAAACCACGGGGGGCTACACCTTC. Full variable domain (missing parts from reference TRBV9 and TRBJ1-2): DSGVTQTPKHLITATGQRVTLRCSPRSGDLSVYWYQQSLDQGLQFLIQYYNGEERAKGNILERFSAQQFPDLHSELNLSSLELGDSALYFCASSVETTGGYTFGSGTRLTVV.

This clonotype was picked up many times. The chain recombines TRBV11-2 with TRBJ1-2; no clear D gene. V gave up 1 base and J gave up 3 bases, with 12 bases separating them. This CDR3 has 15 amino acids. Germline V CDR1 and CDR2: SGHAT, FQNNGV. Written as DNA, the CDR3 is TGTGCCAGCAGCTTAGGTATAGGGAGCGACTATGGCTACACCTTC. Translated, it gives CASSLGIGSDYGYTF.

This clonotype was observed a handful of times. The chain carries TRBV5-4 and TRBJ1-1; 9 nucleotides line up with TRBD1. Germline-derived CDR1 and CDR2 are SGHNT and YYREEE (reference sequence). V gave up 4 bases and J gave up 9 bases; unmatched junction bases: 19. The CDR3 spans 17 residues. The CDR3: CASSQGKGQGPFNKAFF. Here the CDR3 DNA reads TGTGCCAGCAGCCAGGGTAAAGGACAGGGGCCTTTCAATAAAGCTTTCTTT.

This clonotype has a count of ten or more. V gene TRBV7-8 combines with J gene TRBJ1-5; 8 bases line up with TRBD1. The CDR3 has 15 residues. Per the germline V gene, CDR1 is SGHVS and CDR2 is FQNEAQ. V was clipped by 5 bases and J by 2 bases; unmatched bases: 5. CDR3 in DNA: TGTGCCAGCAGCCCGTCGGACAGGGGCAATCAGCCCCAGCATTTT. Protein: CASSPSDRGNQPQHF. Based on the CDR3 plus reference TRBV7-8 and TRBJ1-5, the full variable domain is GAGVSQSPRYKVAKRGQDVALRCDPISGHVSLFWYQQALGQGPEFLTYFQNEAQLDKSGLPSDRFFAERPEGSVSTLKIQRTQQEDSAVYLCASSPSDRGNQPQHFGDGTRLSIL.

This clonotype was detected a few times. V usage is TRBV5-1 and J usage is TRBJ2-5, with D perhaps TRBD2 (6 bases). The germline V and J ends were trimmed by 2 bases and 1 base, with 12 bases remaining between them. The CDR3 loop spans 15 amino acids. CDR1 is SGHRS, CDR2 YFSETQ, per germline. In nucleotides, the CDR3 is TGCGCCAGCAGCTTCTCCACTAGCCCCCAAGAGACCCAGTACTTC. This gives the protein CASSFSTSPQETQYF.

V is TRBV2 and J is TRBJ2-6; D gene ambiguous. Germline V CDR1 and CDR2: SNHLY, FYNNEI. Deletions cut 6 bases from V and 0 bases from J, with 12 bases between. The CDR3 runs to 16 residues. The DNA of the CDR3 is TGTGCCAGCAGCCGCGTTAGGGCCTCTGGGGCCAACGTCCTGACTTTC. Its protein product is CASSRVRASGANVLTF.

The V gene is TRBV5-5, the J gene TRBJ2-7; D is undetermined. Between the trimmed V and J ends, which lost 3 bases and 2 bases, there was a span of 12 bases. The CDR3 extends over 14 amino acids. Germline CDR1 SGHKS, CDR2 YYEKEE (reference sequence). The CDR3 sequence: CASSSCTETYEQYF. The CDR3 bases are TGTGCCAGCAGCTCCTGCACGGAAACCTACGAGCAGTACTTC.

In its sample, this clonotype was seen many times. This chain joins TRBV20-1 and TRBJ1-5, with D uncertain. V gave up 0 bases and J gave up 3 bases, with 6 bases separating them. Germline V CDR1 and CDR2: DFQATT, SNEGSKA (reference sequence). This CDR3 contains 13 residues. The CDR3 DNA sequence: TGCAGTGCTAGAGATCCATTCAATCAGCCCCAGCATTTT. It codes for CSARDPFNQPQHF.